The 27 T cell receptor beta chains below come from one sample, sequenced in a study of blood T cell repertoires in COVID-19. TCRdb's table, derived via immunoSEQ multiplex PCR, lists solely in-frame clones and lacks some. Of about 310,000 clones in the sample, over 75% were seen once. The sequenced material came from peripheral blood. These receptors came from a man aged 45-65 years with active or convalescent COVID-19.

This clone has just one count. The CDR3 DNA is TGTGCCAGCAGCTTAGTTTCTCTAGCCAAAAACATTCAGTACTTC. Translation gives CASSLVSLAKNIQYF. The chain carries TRBV7-2 and TRBJ2-4; D not certain. V was clipped by 1 base and J by 0 bases, with 7 bases between them. From germline, CDR1 is SGHTA and CDR2 FQGNSA. The CDR3 spans 15 residues.

The V call is TRBV30, the J call TRBJ2-7; the D is unclear. CDR1 is GTSNPN, CDR2 SVGIG, per germline (reference sequence). With 2 bases removed from V and 4 bases from J, the gap between germline ends came to 9 bases. The CDR3 has 12 residues. CDR3 sequence (DNA): TGTGCCTGGAGTCTATCTGTATACGAGCAGTACTTC. Translated: CAWSLSVYEQYF.

V usage is TRBV28 and J usage is TRBJ2-5; 9 nucleotides agree with TRBD1. The CDR3 consists of 15 residues. The V gene end was trimmed by 7 bases and the J gene end by 5 bases; junction bases not matched to a gene: 11. Germline assignment: CDR1 MDHEN and CDR2 SYDVKM. CDR3 sequence: CASKRQGVRGETQYF. The CDR3 DNA reads as TGTGCCAGCAAGAGACAGGGGGTAAGGGGCGAGACCCAGTACTTC. Combining the CDR3 with reference TRBV28 and TRBJ2-5 gives the whole variable domain DVKVTQSSRYLVKRTGEKVFLECVQDMDHENMFWYRQDPGLGLRLIYFSYDVKMKEKGDIPEGYSVSREKKERFSLILESASTNQTSMYLCASKRQGVRGETQYFGPGTRLLVL.

The chain joins TRBV12-3 or TRBV12-4 to TRBJ1-2; D perhaps matches TRBD1 (5 bases). V shed 6 bases and J shed 8 bases, with 13 bases lying between them. The CDR3 runs 12 residues. The CDR3 DNA reads TGTGCCAGCAGCTACAGGTCTGGCGGCTACACCTTC. It is translated as CASSYRSGGYTF.

The rearrangement uses TRBV5-1 and TRBJ2-4; tentative D call: TRBD1 (6 bases). Trimming cost V 1 base and J 1 base, with 12 bases left between them. CDR3 size: 16 residues. Looked up from germline, CDR1 is SGHRS and CDR2 is YFSETQ. CDR3 nucleotides: TGCGCCAGCAGCTTGTCAGGGGAGATGGCCAAAAACATTCAGTACTTC. As protein: CASSLSGEMAKNIQYF. Based on the CDR3 plus reference TRBV5-1 and TRBJ2-4, the full variable domain is KAGVTQTPRYLIKTRGQQVTLSCSPISGHRSVSWYQQTPGQGLQFLFEYFSETQRNKGNFPGRFSGRQFSNSRSEMNVSTLELGDSALYLCASSLSGEMAKNIQYFGAGTRLSVL.

The chain has TRBV2 and TRBJ1-1, with a weak D call TRBD1 (6 bases). Germline CDR1 and CDR2: SNHLY and FYNNEI. The length of the CDR3 is 14 residues. Trimming pared 5 bases from V and 0 bases from J, leaving 10 bases between. This CDR3 is CASSLQGLNTEAFF. The CDR3 nucleotides read TGTGCCAGCAGTTTACAGGGCCTGAACACTGAAGCTTTCTTT.

The chain has TRBV2 and TRBJ1-1; no reliable D call. The ends were cut back, 7 bases at V and 5 bases at J, with 14 bases in the middle. There are 13 residues in the CDR3. Germline lookup yields CDR1 SNHLY and CDR2 FYNNEI. The chain's CDR3 is CASNQQKMTEAFF. CDR3 nucleotide sequence: TGTGCCAGCAATCAACAAAAGATGACTGAAGCTTTCTTT.

This chain links TRBV5-3 with TRBJ2-7, with a weak D call TRBD2 (6 bases). TRBV5-3 is given ORF status, its function remaining uncertain. The V end lost 7 bases, the J end lost 2 bases, and 19 bases lay between the germline ends. This CDR3 contains 15 residues. In DNA form, the CDR3 reads TGTGCCAGACCTATGGAGGGCAGGGCCGCCTACGAGCAGTACTTC. It encodes CARPMEGRAAYEQYF.

The chain joins TRBV28 to TRBJ1-2, with 7 bases identical to TRBD1. Germline trimming cut 5 bases from V and 3 bases from J; bases unmatched to any gene: 3. CDR3 size: 13 residues. CDR1 is MDHEN, CDR2 SYDVKM, per germline. CDR3 loop: CASSTTGDYGYTF. CDR3 coding DNA: TGTGCCAGCAGTACTACAGGGGACTATGGCTACACCTTC.

The chain combines TRBV7-2 with TRBJ2-7; 8 nucleotides align to TRBD1. V lost 5 bases and J lost 2; bases outside the gene matches: 8. This CDR3 has 15 residues. Germline V gene sequence: CDR1 SGHTA, CDR2 FQGNSA. The CDR3 reads CASSETGGITYEQYF. CDR3 DNA sequence: TGTGCCAGCAGCGAAACAGGGGGTATCACCTACGAGCAGTACTTC.

Written as DNA, the CDR3 is TGTGCCAGCAGCCCACCAGCGGGAGAGACCCAGTACTTC. This codes for CASSPPAGETQYF. The chain uses TRBV5-4 and TRBJ2-5, with D perhaps matching TRBD2 (6 bases). The CDR3 spans 13 residues. V was trimmed by 4 bases and J by 4 bases, leaving 11 bases between them. The V gene's germline CDR1 is SGHNT and CDR2 YYREEE (reference sequence).

The chain joins TRBV9 to TRBJ2-2, with D unclear. CDR3 length equals 14 residues. Trimming removed 0 bases at V and 1 base at J, with 4 bases between. Germline CDR1 SGDLS, CDR2 YYNGEE. For the CDR3, the DNA is TGTGCCAGCAGCGTAGCCCAGAACACCGGGGAGCTGTTTTTT. It is translated as CASSVAQNTGELFF.

This clone was detected only once. This chain joins TRBV20-1 and TRBJ2-4, with D maybe TRBD1 (5 bases). Trimming pared 3 bases from V and 0 bases from J, leaving 12 bases between. The CDR3 covers 15 residues. Germline V gene lookup returns CDR1 DFQATT and CDR2 SNEGSKA (reference sequence). The CDR3: CSASPGAGAKNIQYF. Here the CDR3 DNA reads TGCAGTGCTAGTCCTGGGGCAGGAGCCAAAAACATTCAGTACTTC.

This chain uses TRBV27 with TRBJ1-1; 7 bases are a match to TRBD1. Unmatched junction bases numbered 10, after V lost 5 bases and J lost 4 bases. Per germline, CDR1 MNHEY and CDR2 SMNVEV (reference sequence). The CDR3 has 15 amino acids. The CDR3 sequence is CASSKSPAGGTEAFF. As DNA, the CDR3 is TGTGCCAGCAGTAAATCCCCTGCAGGGGGCACTGAAGCTTTCTTT.

This clone showed up just once. The chain joins TRBV6-1 to TRBJ1-6; weak D call: TRBD1 (6 bases). This CDR3 has 16 residues. CDR1 is MNHNS and CDR2 is SASEGT in the germline V gene. The germline V and J ends were trimmed by 4 bases and 5 bases, with 15 bases remaining between them. The chain's CDR3 is CASSVFRDTDNSPLHF. CDR3 in DNA: TGTGCCAGCAGTGTCTTCCGGGACACAGATAATTCACCCCTCCACTTT.

The V and J genes are TRBV9 and TRBJ2-3, with TRBD2 matching over 11 bases. V was pared by 4 bases and J by 5 bases, with 6 bases of the junction left unmatched. The CDR3 runs 15 residues. Germline V gene sequence: CDR1 SGDLS, CDR2 YYNGEE. CDR3 sequence: CASSPLAGGRDTQYF. As DNA, the CDR3 is TGTGCCAGCAGCCCCCTAGCGGGGGGACGAGATACGCAGTATTTT.

This chain joins TRBV18 and TRBJ2-5; D unclear. The ends were cut back, 3 bases at V and 0 bases at J, with 5 bases in the middle. Germline V gene data show CDR1 as KGHSH and CDR2 as LQKENI. The CDR3 covers 13 residues. The CDR3 protein is CASSPRDQETQYF. CDR3 sequence (DNA): TGTGCCAGCTCACCTCGGGACCAAGAGACCCAGTACTTC.

The chain's CDR3 is CASTLGFQPQHF. The DNA for the CDR3 is TGTGCCAGCACCCTAGGATTCCAGCCCCAGCATTTT. V usage is TRBV28 and J usage is TRBJ1-5; D is unresolved. V was trimmed by 7 bases and J by 7 bases, leaving 11 bases between them. CDR3 length: 12 residues. The V gene's germline CDR1 is MDHEN and CDR2 SYDVKM.

The chain uses TRBV2 and TRBJ1-6, with 9 bases fitting TRBD1. The CDR3 has 16 residues. Germline trimming cut 2 bases from V and 9 bases from J; bases unmatched to any gene: 8. Germline lookup yields CDR1 SNHLY and CDR2 FYNNEI. CDR3 nucleotide sequence: TGTGCCAGCAGTGAACCAGGGGACAGGGTGTCTTCACCCCTCCACTTT. As protein: CASSEPGDRVSSPLHF.

The chain recombines TRBV2 with TRBJ1-1; the match to TRBD1 covers 9 bases. The junction had 8 bases not matched to a gene; V was cut back by 4 bases and J by 2 bases. Germline-derived CDR1 and CDR2 are SNHLY and FYNNEI. The CDR3 spans 16 residues. This CDR3 reads CASSAGQGMGNTEAFF. The CDR3 region has the DNA TGTGCCAGCAGTGCCGGACAGGGGATGGGAAACACTGAAGCTTTCTTT.

In nucleotides, the CDR3 is TGTGCCAGTAGTGGGATCGGACAGGGATCTGCTAATGAAAAACTGTTTTTT. This codes for CASSGIGQGSANEKLFF. The chain has TRBV19 and TRBJ1-4, with TRBD1 matching 8 bases. Germline V gene sequence: CDR1 LNHDA, CDR2 SQIVND (reference sequence). V lost 5 bases, J lost 3 bases, and 11 bases stayed unmatched. This CDR3 has 17 residues.

The J gene is TRBJ2-3, the V gene TRBV6-2 or TRBV6-3, with 9 bases matching TRBD2. Per germline, CDR1 MNHEY and CDR2 SVGEGT. Trimming took 5 bases from V and 6 from J; bases not matched to a gene: 9. CDR3 size: 15 residues. The CDR3 bases are TGTGCCAGCAGTGTGGTAGGGACTAGCTCGGATACGCAGTATTTT. This codes for CASSVVGTSSDTQYF.

This clone was found a few times. The V call is TRBV30, the J call TRBJ2-2; 9 bases align to TRBD1. V lost 5 bases to trimming and J lost 4 bases; unmatched junction nucleotides: 8. The CDR3 is made up of 15 amino acids. The germline CDR1 and CDR2 sequences are GTSNPN and SVGIG (reference sequence). The CDR3 region is CAWETGGVGTGELFF. In nucleotides, the CDR3 is TGTGCCTGGGAAACAGGGGGCGTTGGCACCGGGGAGCTGTTTTTT.

The chain links TRBV12-3 or TRBV12-4 to TRBJ1-1; D remains ambiguous. V lost 3 bases and J 7 bases, leaving 12 bases between the germline ends. The CDR3 has 13 amino acids. In DNA, the CDR3 is TGTGCCAGCAGTTTCCATTTTGGACTTGAAGCTTTCTTT. This codes for CASSFHFGLEAFF.

The chain carries TRBV2 and TRBJ2-4; 9 nucleotides align to TRBD1. V lost 6 bases to trimming and J lost 1 base; unmatched junction nucleotides: 7. Germline CDR1 is SNHLY and CDR2 is FYNNEI. CDR3 length: 16 residues. The CDR3: CASSSRQGDAKNIQYF. The CDR3 nucleotides read TGTGCCAGCAGCAGTAGACAGGGGGACGCCAAAAACATTCAGTACTTC.

The gene calls are TRBV4-3 and TRBJ1-2; D gene uncertain. The germline V and J ends were trimmed by 0 bases and 0 bases, with 14 bases remaining between them. CDR3 length: 17 residues. CDR1 LGHNA and CDR2 YSLEER come from the germline V gene. DNA for the CDR3: TGCGCCAGCAGCCAAGAATCTGAGGCAGCAGCTAACTATGGCTACACCTTC. Translated, it gives CASSQESEAAANYGYTF.

V gene TRBV2 combines with J gene TRBJ1-2, with D perhaps TRBD1 (6 bases). V was clipped by 6 bases and J by 0 bases, with 20 bases between them. The germline V gene encodes CDR1 SNHLY and CDR2 FYNNEI. The CDR3 has 17 amino acids. The CDR3 coding sequence is TGTGCCAGCAGCCCCCGGCGACAGTACAGGGCTAACTATGGCTACACCTTC. Residues: CASSPRRQYRANYGYTF. Complete variable domain (other parts from reference TRBV2 and TRBJ1-2): EPEVTQTPSHQVTQMGQEVILRCVPISNHLYFYWYRQILGQKVEFLVSFYNNEISEKSEIFDDQFSVERPDGSNFTLKIRSTKLEDSAMYFCASSPRRQYRANYGYTFGSGTRLTVV.